The 15 T cell receptor beta chains in this list originate from one sample, sequenced in a study of T cells in Graves' hyperthyroidism and ophthalmopathy. Amplified TCR beta CDR3 regions derived from RNA transcripts. The HTBI primer set was used in a first-round RT-PCR of the TCR CDR3. TCRdb passed the multiplex PCR reads through MiXCR, listing each CDR3 protein once. Among 250,000 to 400,000 distinct CDR3 sequences listed, roughly an eighth were seen once. The sequencing input was blood. Receptor source: a woman aged 40 to 50 with Graves' ophthalmopathy.

Many counts were recorded for this clonotype. The V gene is TRBV28, the J gene TRBJ2-1; 7 bases match TRBD1. This CDR3 has 14 residues. V shed 7 bases, J shed 2 bases, and the junction held 5 bases outside the gene matches. The V gene's germline CDR1 is MDHEN and CDR2 SYDVKM. The CDR3 region is CASKSGTAYNEQFF. Here the CDR3 DNA reads TGTGCCAGCAAGTCCGGGACAGCCTACAATGAGCAGTTCTTC. Based on the CDR3 plus reference TRBV28 and TRBJ2-1, the full variable domain is DVKVTQSSRYLVKRTGEKVFLECVQDMDHENMFWYRQDPGLGLRLIYFSYDVKMKEKGDIPEGYSVSREKKERFSLILESASTNQTSMYLCASKSGTAYNEQFFGPGTRLTVL.

This chain connects TRBV4-1 to TRBJ2-2; TRBD2 might be the D (5 bases). The CDR3 contains 16 residues. Germline V gene data show CDR1 as MGHRA and CDR2 as YSYEKL. Trimming removed 2 bases at V and 3 bases at J, with 13 bases between. CDR3 in DNA: TGCGCCAGCAGCCAAAGATCGGGATACTACACCGGGGAGCTGTTTTTT. Protein product: CASSQRSGYYTGELFF.

Ten or more counts support this clonotype. The chain employs TRBV3-1 and TRBJ1-3, with a weak D call TRBD1 (5 bases). V lost 2 bases, J lost 0 bases, and 8 bases lay in between. CDR1 and CDR2 from the germline V gene are LGHDT and YNNKEL (reference sequence). The CDR3 runs 15 residues. The CDR3 protein is CASSQRTLSGNTIYF. The DNA for the CDR3 is TGTGCCAGCAGCCAACGGACACTCTCTGGAAACACCATATATTTT.

This clonotype showed up many times. The chain couples TRBV7-2 to TRBJ2-3; tentative D call: TRBD2 (7 bases). V was cut by 2 bases and J by 5 bases, with 20 bases left in between. There are 17 residues in the CDR3. CDR1 is SGHTA and CDR2 is FQGNSA in the germline V gene. This CDR3 reads CASSLLGGGAVGDTQYF. The CDR3 nucleotides are TGTGCCAGCAGCTTATTGGGTGGGGGGGCGGTCGGAGATACGCAGTATTTT. The full variable domain, completed using reference TRBV7-2 and TRBJ2-3, is GAGVSQSPSNKVTEKGKDVELRCDPISGHTALYWYRQSLGQGLEFLIYFQGNSAPDKSGLPSDRFSAERTGGSVSTLTIQRTQQEDSAVYLCASSLLGGGAVGDTQYFGPGTRLTVL.

This clonotype was recorded at least ten times. The chain has TRBV28 and TRBJ2-7; unclear D gene. Trimming took 5 bases from V and 2 from J, leaving 28 bases between them. The CDR3 has 19 amino acids. The germline V gene has CDR1 MDHEN and CDR2 SYDVKM. The CDR3 loop reads CASSNPIRRPKGTPYEQYF. CDR3 DNA sequence: TGTGCCAGCAGTAACCCCATAAGACGGCCCAAGGGAACGCCCTACGAGCAGTACTTC.

This clonotype was picked up one time. The V gene is TRBV19, the J gene TRBJ1-6; D gene uncertain. The CDR3 covers 15 residues. Trimming shortened V by 3 bases and J by 7 bases, and 13 bases separated the two germline ends. Per the germline V gene, CDR1 is LNHDA and CDR2 is SQIVND (reference sequence). The CDR3 region is CASSIADMLNSPLHF. In DNA form, the CDR3 reads TGTGCCAGTAGTATTGCCGACATGCTCAATTCACCCCTCCACTTT.

The rearrangement uses TRBV5-1 and TRBJ2-5; possibly TRBD1 or TRBD2 for D (6 bases each). Trimming stripped 4 bases from V and 5 bases from J, with 12 bases between. The CDR3 covers 13 residues. The germline V gene encodes CDR1 SGHRS and CDR2 YFSETQ. Written as DNA, the CDR3 is TGCGCCAGCAGCCTCTGGGGGGCCGAGACCCAGTACTTC. Translating gives CASSLWGAETQYF.

This clonotype was recorded at least ten times. The chain combines TRBV6-1 with TRBJ2-7, with 9 nucleotides matching TRBD1. Germline assignment: CDR1 MNHNS and CDR2 SASEGT. Trimming at V came to 5 bases and at J to 0 bases, leaving 5 bases not matched to a gene. The CDR3 sequence is 15 residues long. In nucleotides, the CDR3 is TGTGCCAGCAGTCGGACAGGGGAACCCTCCTACGAGCAGTACTTC. Residues: CASSRTGEPSYEQYF.

In the case of this clonotype: A much larger clonotype is one base distant, so this may be a read error. This sequence joins TRBV6-2 or TRBV6-3 and TRBJ1-6; no definite D call. The CDR3 is 12 residues long. CDR1 MNHEY and CDR2 SVGEGT come from the germline V gene. This CDR3 reads CANSSGNSPLHF. DNA for the CDR3: TGTGCCAACAGTTCTGGGAATTCACCCCTCCACTTT.

This clonotype was counted many times. The chain carries TRBV5-1 and TRBJ2-3; 7 bases line up with TRBD1. Germline V gene lookup returns CDR1 SGHRS and CDR2 YFSETQ. Trimming removed 4 bases from V and 4 bases from J; junction bases left unmatched: 9. The CDR3 length is 15 residues. CDR3 loop: CASSTRQGRADTQYF. The DNA of the CDR3 is TGCGCCAGCAGCACAAGACAGGGCAGGGCAGATACGCAGTATTTT. The complete variable domain, with remaining parts taken from reference TRBV5-1 and TRBJ2-3, reads KAGVTQTPRYLIKTRGQQVTLSCSPISGHRSVSWYQQTPGQGLQFLFEYFSETQRNKGNFPGRFSGRQFSNSRSEMNVSTLELGDSALYLCASSTRQGRADTQYFGPGTRLTVL.

The chain combines TRBV6-9 with TRBJ1-1; 9 bases align to TRBD1. The ends lost 3 bases at V and 4 bases at J; junction bases unmatched: 9. The CDR3 has 16 residues. Germline lookup yields CDR1 MNHGY and CDR2 SVAAGI. CDR3 bases: TGTGCCAGCAGTTACGCGCCGGGACAGGGACCCACTGAAGCTTTCTTT. This encodes CASSYAPGQGPTEAFF.

V usage is TRBV7-8 and J usage is TRBJ2-7; D not certain. The V and J ends lost 1 base and 0 bases respectively, with 7 bases between them. The CDR3 extends over 14 amino acids. The germline gives CDR1 SGHVS, CDR2 FQNEAQ. CDR3 in amino acids: CASSLGQTSYEQYF. DNA for the CDR3: TGTGCCAGCAGCTTAGGGCAGACCTCCTACGAGCAGTACTTC.

Ten or more counts support this clonotype. This chain uses TRBV20-1 with TRBJ2-1; 14 bases match TRBD2. This CDR3 region has 14 residues. CDR1 DFQATT and CDR2 SNEGSKA come from the germline V gene (reference sequence). V gave up 5 bases and J gave up 9 bases; unmatched junction bases: 6. The CDR3: CSAQGLAGGGEQFF. CDR3 DNA: TGCAGTGCTCAAGGACTAGCGGGGGGCGGTGAGCAGTTCTTC.

There are many counts of this clonotype. J is TRBJ2-7 and V is TRBV6-1; D remains unclear. The germline V and J ends were trimmed by 0 bases and 1 base, with 13 bases remaining between them. Germline V gives CDR1 MNHNS, CDR2 SASEGT. The CDR3 spans 16 residues. The CDR3 spells CASSEAVYLASYEQYF. In nucleotides, the CDR3 is TGTGCCAGCAGTGAAGCTGTGTATTTAGCTTCCTACGAGCAGTACTTC.

At least ten counts were recorded for this clonotype. The CDR3 nucleotides read TGCAGTGCCGAGGGGCAGGCGAACACTGAAGCTTTCTTT. Protein sequence: CSAEGQANTEAFF. J is TRBJ1-1 and V is TRBV20-1, with D tentatively TRBD1 (5 bases). The CDR3 totals 13 residues. Per germline, CDR1 DFQATT and CDR2 SNEGSKA (reference sequence). With 6 bases removed from V and 1 base from J, the gap between germline ends came to 12 bases.